This T cell receptor beta chain came from a study of cytomegalovirus exposure and HLA in healthy donors. Study-level findings and limits: The listing of 150 or so TCR beta chains classed them as cytomegalovirus-associated. Subsequent analysis of the approximately 110 validation repertoires found a tendency for first-cohort TCR clusters to co-occur. Through in vitro validation, a few CMV-associated chains were shown to be specific for CMV antigens. Reported results showed that the classifier diagnosed cytomegalovirus status with high specificity and sensitivity.

A word on this clone: Its target is not known.

Data came from immunoSEQ multiplex PCR; TCRdb stores just in-frame clones and leaves some out. The data hold 300,000 to 450,000 clones, with 86% observed a single time. The CDR3 is 17 residues long. Germline values: CDR1 SGHTA, CDR2 FQGNSA. Trimming removed 5 bases from V and 1 base from J; junction bases left unmatched: 10. This TCR came from a woman between 18 and 29 years old in good health and CMV-seronegative. Input material: PBMCs. The chain recombines TRBV7-2 with TRBJ2-3, with 9 positions matching TRBD1. The CDR3 sequence: CASSAHLDRGGTDTQYF. Here the CDR3 DNA reads TGTGCCAGCAGCGCCCATCTCGACAGGGGGGGCACAGATACGCAGTATTTT.